Listed here are 27 T cell receptor beta chains from one sample, sequenced in a study of esophageal squamous cell carcinoma tumors. Amplification combined a P20EA primer and a TCR alpha or TCR beta constant-region primer, then a nested second PCR used CA2 or CB2. Unbiased adaptor ligation RT-PCR amplified the TCR genes, and a polyT18-containing BSL-18E primer primed reverse transcription. In TCRdb, the 5' RACE reads were re-called with MiXCR into one record per CDR3 protein. Altogether some 1,200 distinct CDR3 sequences are present, less than 15% being singletons, with the ten largest covering 30% to 40%. Input material: tumor tissue. The receptor source for this set is a man aged 50 to 80 with esophageal squamous cell carcinoma.

This clonotype showed up just a few times. The rearrangement uses TRBV27 and TRBJ2-7; TRBD2 aligns across 7 bases. V gave up 6 bases and J gave up 0 bases; unmatched junction bases: 2. This CDR3 spans 13 amino acids. CDR1 MNHEY and CDR2 SMNVEV come from the germline V gene (reference sequence). The CDR3, as DNA: TGTGCCAGCAGAAGACTAGCCTCCTACGAGCAGTACTTC. This encodes CASRRLASYEQYF.

This clonotype is medium-sized by share. The CDR3 sequence: CASITGTDSPLHF. CDR3 nucleotide sequence: TGTGCCAGCATTACAGGGACGGATTCACCCCTCCACTTT. This chain joins TRBV6-1 and TRBJ1-6, with a weak D call TRBD1 (6 bases). Trimming pared 7 bases from V and 8 bases from J, leaving 12 bases between. This CDR3 comprises 13 residues. The germline gives CDR1 MNHNS, CDR2 SASEGT.

In its sample, this clonotype ranks as medium-sized. The gene calls are TRBV20-1 and TRBJ1-5; D is possibly TRBD1 (6 bases). Germline-derived CDR1 and CDR2 are DFQATT and SNEGSKA (reference sequence). This CDR3 has 12 residues. Trimming left V 1 base short and J 7 bases short, with 8 bases between. In nucleotides, the CDR3 is TGCAGTGCTAGAGGGGGGGGCCAGCCCCAGCATTTT. It translates to CSARGGGQPQHF.

V usage is TRBV12-3 or TRBV12-4 and J usage is TRBJ2-2; 14 positions match TRBD2. V lost 3 bases, J lost 6 bases, and 12 bases stayed unmatched. The CDR3 has 19 amino acids. CDR3 in amino acids: CASSFGTSGSERVPGELFF. The CDR3 DNA sequence: TGTGCCAGCAGTTTTGGGACTAGCGGGAGCGAGCGAGTCCCCGGGGAGCTGTTTTTT.

By proportion, this clonotype is large (0.1 to 1%). J is TRBJ1-5 and V is TRBV2, with 10 nucleotides matching TRBD1. With V trimmed by 5 bases and J by 7 bases, 5 bases remained unmatched. Looked up from germline, CDR1 is SNHLY and CDR2 is FYNNEI. The CDR3 covers 14 residues. The CDR3 is CASSFGTGEQPQHF. In DNA, the CDR3 is TGTGCCAGCAGTTTTGGGACAGGGGAGCAGCCCCAGCATTTT.

This chain connects TRBV2 to TRBJ2-4; tentatively, D is TRBD2 (5 bases). The CDR3 is 16 residues long. V shed 3 bases and J shed 4 bases, with 16 bases lying between them. CDR1 and CDR2 from the germline V gene are SNHLY and FYNNEI. The CDR3 region is CASSDFVEDWKNIQYF. CDR3 in DNA: TGTGCCAGCAGTGATTTCGTGGAGGACTGGAAAAACATTCAGTACTTC.

There are a few counts of this clonotype. A clone one base away is much larger, so this may be a read error. The rearrangement joins TRBV10-3 to TRBJ1-5; 9 nucleotides align to TRBD1. The CDR3 is made up of 17 amino acids. The germline V gene encodes CDR1 ENHRY and CDR2 SYGVKD. The V and J ends lost 5 bases and 2 bases, in that order; junction bases with no gene match: 10. CDR3 protein: CAISLKTGGKGNQPQHF. In DNA form, the CDR3 reads TGTGCCATCAGTCTAAAAACAGGGGGCAAAGGCAATCAGCCCCAGCATTTT.

This clonotype is deemed medium-sized. This rearrangement joins TRBV29-1 to TRBJ1-5, with D perhaps TRBD1 (5 bases). V dropped 2 bases and J dropped 5 bases, with 10 bases sitting between them. The germline V gene encodes CDR1 SQVTM and CDR2 ANQGSEA. The CDR3 is made up of 13 amino acids. The CDR3 loop is CSVEWGVDQPQHF. The CDR3 DNA follows: TGCAGCGTTGAATGGGGGGTCGATCAGCCCCAGCATTTT.

This clonotype ranks as large. This rearrangement joins TRBV19 to TRBJ1-1; tentatively, D is TRBD1 (6 bases). CDR1 LNHDA and CDR2 SQIVND come from the germline V gene (reference sequence). V was clipped by 0 bases and J by 0 bases, with 8 bases between them. The CDR3 covers 15 residues. CDR3 nucleotide sequence: TGTGCCAGTAGTATAGACGGACAGTTGAACACTGAAGCTTTCTTT. Its protein product is CASSIDGQLNTEAFF.

V is TRBV19 and J is TRBJ1-2; a possible D gene is TRBD1 (5 bases). The V and J ends lost 2 bases and 7 bases respectively, with 11 bases between them. This CDR3 contains 13 residues. CDR1 LNHDA and CDR2 SQIVND come from the germline V gene (reference sequence). CDR3 protein: CASSIQGRAGYTF. The CDR3 bases are TGTGCCAGTAGTATACAGGGTCGAGCTGGCTACACCTTC.

This sequence joins TRBV19 and TRBJ2-7; 8 positions agree with TRBD2. Germline assignment: CDR1 LNHDA and CDR2 SQIVND (reference sequence). The trim removed 4 bases at V and 2 bases at J, leaving 7 bases unmatched. The CDR3 has 15 residues. The CDR3 DNA reads TGTGCCAGTAGTAATCCTAGCGGGTTGGCCTACGAGCAGTACTTC. It yields the protein CASSNPSGLAYEQYF. Supplemented by reference TRBV19 and TRBJ2-7, the full variable domain reads DGGITQSPKYLFRKEGQNVTLSCEQNLNHDAMYWYRQDPGQGLRLIYYSQIVNDFQKGDIAEGYSVSREKKESFPLTVTSAQKNPTAFYLCASSNPSGLAYEQYFGPGTRLTVT.

Judged by abundance, this clonotype is medium-sized. The V call is TRBV7-9, the J call TRBJ2-1; 11 bases agree with TRBD2. With V trimmed by 4 bases and J by 7 bases, 9 bases remained unmatched. Germline V gene sequence: CDR1 SEHNR, CDR2 FQNEAQ (reference sequence). CDR3 length: 16 amino acids. The CDR3 coding sequence is TGTGCCAGCAGCTCCATTAGCGGGAGGGCCTCGAATGAGCAGTTCTTC. It codes for CASSSISGRASNEQFF.

This clonotype is classed as medium-sized. The rearrangement joins TRBV6-5 to TRBJ1-3, with a possible D match to TRBD1 (5 bases). The length of the CDR3 is 17 residues. Germline V gives CDR1 MNHEY, CDR2 SVGAGI. V dropped 0 bases and J dropped 2 bases, with 14 bases sitting between them. As DNA, the CDR3 is TGTGCCAGCAGTTACTCCAATCCGGGACGGACTGGAAACACCATATATTTT. It specifies CASSYSNPGRTGNTIYF.

The rearrangement joins TRBV7-2 to TRBJ1-5; no clear D gene. The ends were cut back, 2 bases at V and 5 bases at J, with 13 bases in the middle. The CDR3 sequence is 15 residues long. The germline CDR1 and CDR2 sequences are SGHTA and FQGNSA. CDR3 residues: CASSLRTQTDQPQHF. The CDR3 DNA is TGTGCCAGCAGCTTAAGGACGCAGACCGATCAGCCCCAGCATTTT.

This clonotype qualifies as hyperexpanded. The chain couples TRBV6-5 to TRBJ1-2; D perhaps matches TRBD1 (5 bases). Per the germline V gene, CDR1 is MNHEY and CDR2 is SVGAGI. V lost 6 bases to trimming and J lost 7 bases, with 21 bases between them. The CDR3 is 15 amino acids. CDR3 sequence: CASSGLARDPRGYTF. Written as DNA, the CDR3 is TGTGCCAGCAGCGGGCTAGCCAGGGACCCTCGTGGCTACACCTTC.

This clonotype is a singleton in its sample. J is TRBJ2-1 and V is TRBV4-3; D is unresolved. The CDR3 runs to 14 residues. Germline V CDR1 and CDR2: LGHNA, YSLEER. The germline V and J ends were trimmed by 0 bases and 4 bases, with 7 bases remaining between them. The DNA of the CDR3 is TGCGCCAGCAGCCAAGAGATTAGGTACAATGAGCAGTTCTTC. Its protein is CASSQEIRYNEQFF.

In its sample, this clonotype is medium-sized. The chain has TRBV29-1 and TRBJ1-2, with TRBD1 identical over 7 bases. Germline CDR1 reads SQVTM; CDR2 reads ANQGSEA. The CDR3 loop spans 13 amino acids. V trimming: 6 bases; J trimming: 4 bases; junction bases outside the gene matches: 8. CDR3 amino acids: CSVNRDSFYGYTF. The CDR3 coding sequence is TGCAGCGTGAACCGGGACAGCTTCTATGGCTACACCTTC. The full variable domain, completed using reference TRBV29-1 and TRBJ1-2, is SAVISQKPSRDICQRGTSLTIQCQVDSQVTMMFWYRQQPGQSLTLIATANQGSEATYESGFVIDKFPISRPNLTFSTLTVSNMSPEDSSIYLCSVNRDSFYGYTFGSGTRLTVV.

This clonotype was picked up a small number of times. The rearrangement links TRBV11-2 to TRBJ1-6, with no clear D. Germline CDR1 SGHAT, CDR2 FQNNGV. The CDR3 loop spans 15 amino acids. Trimming removed 5 bases from V and 7 bases from J, with 15 bases in between. This CDR3 reads CASSPRTATNSPLHF. CDR3 DNA sequence: TGTGCCAGCAGCCCCCGGACGGCTACAAATTCACCCCTCCACTTT.

Within the sample, this clonotype is large (0.1 to 1%). The gene calls are TRBV4-1 and TRBJ1-1, with D unclear. The V end was cut by 0 bases, the J end by 0 bases, with 11 bases between. CDR3 length equals 16 residues. CDR1 is MGHRA and CDR2 is YSYEKL in the germline V gene. As DNA, the CDR3 is TGCGCCAGCAGCCAAGATTCCTACAGCATGAACACTGAAGCTTTCTTT. Its protein product is CASSQDSYSMNTEAFF.

Comments on this clonotype: Being one base from a much bigger clone, this may be a read error. The chain joins TRBV20-1 to TRBJ1-1; perhaps TRBD1 as D (5 bases). The CDR3 has 12 residues. Per germline, CDR1 DFQATT and CDR2 SNEGSKA (reference sequence). Trimming pared 1 base from V and 6 bases from J, leaving 9 bases between. This CDR3 is CSARGGYAEAFF. In DNA, the CDR3 is TGCAGTGCTAGAGGGGGGTACGCTGAAGCTTTCTTT.

This clonotype is medium-sized (0.01 to 0.1%). The chain has TRBV20-1 and TRBJ2-1; 7 nucleotides align to TRBD2. J gave up 2 bases and V 3 bases, and 13 bases lay outside the gene matches. This CDR3 comprises 17 residues. Germline lookup yields CDR1 DFQATT and CDR2 SNEGSKA (reference sequence). As DNA, the CDR3 is TGCAGTGCTAGCGTTCTTTCAGCGGGACCCACCTACAATGAGCAGTTCTTC. This translates into CSASVLSAGPTYNEQFF.

The rearrangement uses TRBV4-3 and TRBJ2-2; TRBD1 agrees at 10 bases. CDR3 length: 16 amino acids. Germline assignment: CDR1 LGHNA and CDR2 YSLEER. Germline trimming cut 0 bases from V and 3 bases from J; bases unmatched to any gene: 1. Here the CDR3 DNA reads TGCGCCAGCAGCCAAGACGGGACAGGGGACACCGGGGAGCTGTTTTTT. Residues: CASSQDGTGDTGELFF.

The chain uses TRBV7-9 and TRBJ2-7; D gene unclear. The CDR3 spans 12 residues. Per germline, CDR1 SEHNR and CDR2 FQNEAQ (reference sequence). Trimming took off 3 bases at V and 7 bases at J, with 10 bases between the two ends. CDR3 loop: CASSFGVKEQYF. CDR3 nucleotide sequence: TGTGCCAGCAGCTTTGGGGTGAAGGAGCAGTACTTC. The entire variable domain, with the rest obtained from reference TRBV7-9 and TRBJ2-7, is as follows: DTGVSQNPRHKITKRGQNVTFRCDPISEHNRLYWYRQTLGQGPEFLTYFQNEAQLEKSRLLSDRFSAERPKGSFSTLEIQRTEQGDSAMYLCASSFGVKEQYFGPGTRLTVT.

This clonotype was picked up a small number of times. The chain has TRBV5-1 and TRBJ1-2; 9 bases line up with TRBD1. Germline CDR1 reads SGHRS; CDR2 reads YFSETQ. This CDR3 has 16 residues. The V and J ends lost 3 bases and 0 bases, in that order; junction bases with no gene match: 6. The CDR3 region is CASSWGQGRSNYGYTF. DNA for the CDR3: TGCGCCAGCAGCTGGGGACAGGGAAGATCTAACTATGGCTACACCTTC.

Remarks on this clonotype: Relative to the germline gene, one junction end is altered; a read error may explain this. The CDR3 loop reads CASSRGSRDYGCTF. The CDR3 nucleotides are TGTGCCAGTAGTAGAGGGAGTCGGGACTATGGCTGCACCTTC. The V gene is TRBV19, the J gene TRBJ1-2; maybe TRBD1 (5 bases). Germline CDR1 LNHDA, CDR2 SQIVND (reference sequence). This CDR3 spans 14 amino acids.

As concerns this clonotype: A far larger clone is just one base off, so this is likely a read error. The V gene is TRBV3-1, the J gene TRBJ2-5; no clear D. The end of the DNA is better explained by TRBJ2-1, so the J call may be wrong. The CDR3 has 15 amino acids. Germline V gene sequence: CDR1 LGHDT, CDR2 YNNKEL (reference sequence). CDR3 sequence: CASSQGARVYNEQFF. The CDR3, as DNA: TGTGCCAGCAGCCAAGGGGCAAGGGTTTACAATGAGCAGTTCTTC.

By sample share, this clonotype is medium-sized. The genes are TRBV19 and TRBJ2-5; D possibly matches TRBD1 or TRBD2 (6 bases each). V dropped 4 bases and J dropped 7 bases, with 13 bases sitting between them. This CDR3 has 13 residues. Per germline, CDR1 LNHDA and CDR2 SQIVND (reference sequence). The CDR3 is CASSSRGVGTQYF. The DNA of the CDR3 is TGTGCCAGTAGTAGTAGGGGGGTAGGGACCCAGTACTTC.